The 2 T cell receptor beta chains below were found in one sample sequenced in a study of shared clonotypes between healthy human individuals. The data were produced by immunoSEQ multiplex PCR, yet TCRdb's version contains in-frame clones alone and is incomplete. The sample comprises over a million clones, approximately 78% of which are singletons, and around 0.61% rests with the top ten. The sequenced sample was memory CD4+ T cells from PBMCs. Subset given: CD45RA-negative fraction. The source of these receptors is a man aged 18 to 29 in good health. Some clones in this sample may be carry-over from other donors' samples.

This clone has a single count. The sample contains more than one DNA sequence encoding this CDR3. V is TRBV29-1 and J is TRBJ2-2; tentatively, D is TRBD1 (6 bases). CDR3 size: 12 residues. V was shortened by 4 bases and J by 4 bases, with 7 bases between the two germline ends. Per germline, CDR1 SQVTM and CDR2 ANQGSEA. In nucleotides, the CDR3 is TGCAGCGTTGGCAGGGGCACCGGGGAGCTGTTTTTT. Residues: CSVGRGTGELFF.

The rearrangement links TRBV15 to TRBJ2-5; 7 bases are shared with TRBD2. The CDR3 totals 18 residues. The ends lost 3 bases at V and 4 bases at J; junction bases unmatched: 17. CDR1 is LNHNV, CDR2 YYDKDF, per germline (reference sequence). CDR3 coding DNA: TGTGCCACCAGCAGTATCTATCGCCCTTTAACGGGAGGAGAGACCCAGTACTTC. Amino acid sequence: CATSSIYRPLTGGETQYF.